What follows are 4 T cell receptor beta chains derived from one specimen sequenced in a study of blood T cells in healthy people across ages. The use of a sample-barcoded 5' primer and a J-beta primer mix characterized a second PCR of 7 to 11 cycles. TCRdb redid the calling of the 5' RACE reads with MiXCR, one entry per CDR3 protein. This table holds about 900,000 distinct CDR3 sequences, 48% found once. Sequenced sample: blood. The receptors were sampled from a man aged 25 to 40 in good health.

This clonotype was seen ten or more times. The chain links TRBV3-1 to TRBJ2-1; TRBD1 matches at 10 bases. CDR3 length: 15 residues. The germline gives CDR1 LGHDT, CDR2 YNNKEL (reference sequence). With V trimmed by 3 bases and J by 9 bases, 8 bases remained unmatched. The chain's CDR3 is CASSHRDRGRGEQFF. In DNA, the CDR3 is TGTGCCAGCAGCCACCGGGACAGGGGTCGCGGTGAGCAGTTCTTC.

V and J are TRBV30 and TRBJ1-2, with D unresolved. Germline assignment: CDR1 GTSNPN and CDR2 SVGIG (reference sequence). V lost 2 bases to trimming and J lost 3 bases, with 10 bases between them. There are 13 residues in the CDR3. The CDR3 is CAWSLLRDYGYTF. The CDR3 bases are TGTGCCTGGAGTTTGTTGAGGGACTATGGCTACACCTTC.

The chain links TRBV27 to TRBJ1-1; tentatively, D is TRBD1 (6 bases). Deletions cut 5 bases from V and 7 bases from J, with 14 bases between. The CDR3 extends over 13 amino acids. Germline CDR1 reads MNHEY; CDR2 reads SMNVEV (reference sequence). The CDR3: CASSRIQGSEAFF. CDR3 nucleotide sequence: TGTGCCAGCAGTCGGATACAGGGTAGTGAAGCTTTCTTT.

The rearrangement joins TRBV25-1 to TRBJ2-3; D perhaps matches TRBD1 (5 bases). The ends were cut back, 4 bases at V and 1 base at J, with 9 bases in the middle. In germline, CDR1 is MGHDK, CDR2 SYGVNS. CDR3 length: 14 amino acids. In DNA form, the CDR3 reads TGTGCCAGCAGTGCAGGGTTGGGCACAGATACGCAGTATTTT. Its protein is CASSAGLGTDTQYF.